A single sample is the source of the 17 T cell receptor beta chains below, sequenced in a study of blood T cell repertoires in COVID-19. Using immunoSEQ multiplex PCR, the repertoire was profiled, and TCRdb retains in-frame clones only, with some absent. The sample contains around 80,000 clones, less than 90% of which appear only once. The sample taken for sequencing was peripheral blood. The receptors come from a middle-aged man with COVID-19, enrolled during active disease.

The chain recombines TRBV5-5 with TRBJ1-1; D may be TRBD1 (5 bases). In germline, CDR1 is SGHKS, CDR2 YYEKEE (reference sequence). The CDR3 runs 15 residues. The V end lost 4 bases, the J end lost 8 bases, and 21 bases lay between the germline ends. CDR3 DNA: TGTGCCAGCAGCACCTCGGTGGGAGGGGCTAAGGAAGCTTTCTTT. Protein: CASSTSVGGAKEAFF.

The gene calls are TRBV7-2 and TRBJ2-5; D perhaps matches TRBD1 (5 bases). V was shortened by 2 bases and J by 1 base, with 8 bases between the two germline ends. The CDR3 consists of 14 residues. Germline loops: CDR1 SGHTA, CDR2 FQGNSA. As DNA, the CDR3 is TGTGCCAGCAGCTTAAGTAGGGGCCAAGAGACCCAGTACTTC. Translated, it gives CASSLSRGQETQYF.

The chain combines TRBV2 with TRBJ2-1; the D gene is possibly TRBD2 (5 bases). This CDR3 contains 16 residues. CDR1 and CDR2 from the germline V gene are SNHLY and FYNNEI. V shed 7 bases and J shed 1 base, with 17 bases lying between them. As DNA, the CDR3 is TGTGCCAGCACTCCGGTGGTAGCGAAGTCCTACAATGAGCAGTTCTTC. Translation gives CASTPVVAKSYNEQFF.

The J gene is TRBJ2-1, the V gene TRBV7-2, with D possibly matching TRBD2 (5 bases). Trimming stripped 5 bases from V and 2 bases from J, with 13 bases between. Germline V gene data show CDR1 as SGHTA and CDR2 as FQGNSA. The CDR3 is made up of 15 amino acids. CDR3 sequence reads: CASSPQRRTYNEQFF. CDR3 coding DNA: TGTGCCAGCAGCCCTCAAAGGAGGACCTACAATGAGCAGTTCTTC.

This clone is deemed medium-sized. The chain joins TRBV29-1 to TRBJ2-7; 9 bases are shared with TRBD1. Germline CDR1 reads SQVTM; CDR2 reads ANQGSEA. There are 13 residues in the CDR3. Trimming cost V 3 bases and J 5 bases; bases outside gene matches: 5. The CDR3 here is CSVEPGQGNEQYF. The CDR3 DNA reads TGCAGCGTTGAGCCGGGACAGGGAAACGAGCAGTACTTC.

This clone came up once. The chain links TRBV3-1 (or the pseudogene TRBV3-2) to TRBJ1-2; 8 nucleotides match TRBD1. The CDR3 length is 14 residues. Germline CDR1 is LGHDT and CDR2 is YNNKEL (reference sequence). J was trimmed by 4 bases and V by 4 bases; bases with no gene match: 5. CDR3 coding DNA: TGTGCCAGCAGCCGAAACGACAGGGGCTATGGCTACACCTTC. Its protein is CASSRNDRGYGYTF.

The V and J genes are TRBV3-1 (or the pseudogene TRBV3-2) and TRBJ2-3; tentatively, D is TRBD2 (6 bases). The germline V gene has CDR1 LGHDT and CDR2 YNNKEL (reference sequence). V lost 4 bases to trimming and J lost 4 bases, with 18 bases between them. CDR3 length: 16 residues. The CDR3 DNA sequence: TGTGCCAGCAGCCCGTCGGGACTTTTGATCGCAGATACGCAGTATTTT. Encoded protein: CASSPSGLLIADTQYF.

CDR3 loop: CASSLQLEAEAFF. CDR3 DNA sequence: TGCGCCAGCAGCCTCCAGCTTGAGGCTGAAGCTTTCTTT. This chain uses TRBV5-1 with TRBJ1-1, with unresolved D. The V end lost 4 bases, the J end lost 6 bases, and 13 bases lay between the germline ends. This CDR3 region has 13 residues. Per the germline V gene, CDR1 is SGHRS and CDR2 is YFSETQ.

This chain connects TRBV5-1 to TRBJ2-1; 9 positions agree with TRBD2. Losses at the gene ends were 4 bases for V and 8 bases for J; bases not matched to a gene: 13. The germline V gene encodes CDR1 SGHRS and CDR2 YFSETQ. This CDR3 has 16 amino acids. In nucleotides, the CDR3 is TGCGCCAGCAGCCCCTCTGGGCGGGAGGGGTTCTATGAGCAGTTCTTC. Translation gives CASSPSGREGFYEQFF.

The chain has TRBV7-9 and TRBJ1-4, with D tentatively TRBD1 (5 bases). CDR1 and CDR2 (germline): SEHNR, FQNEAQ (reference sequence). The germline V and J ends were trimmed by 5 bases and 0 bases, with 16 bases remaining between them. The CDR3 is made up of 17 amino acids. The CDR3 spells CASSPLGHGATNEKLFF. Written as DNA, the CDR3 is TGTGCCAGCAGCCCACTCGGACACGGTGCAACTAATGAAAAACTGTTTTTT. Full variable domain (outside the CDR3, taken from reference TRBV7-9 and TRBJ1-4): DTGVSQNPRHKITKRGQNVTFRCDPISEHNRLYWYRQTLGQGPEFLTYFQNEAQLEKSRLLSDRFSAERPKGSFSTLEIQRTEQGDSAMYLCASSPLGHGATNEKLFFGSGTQLSVL.

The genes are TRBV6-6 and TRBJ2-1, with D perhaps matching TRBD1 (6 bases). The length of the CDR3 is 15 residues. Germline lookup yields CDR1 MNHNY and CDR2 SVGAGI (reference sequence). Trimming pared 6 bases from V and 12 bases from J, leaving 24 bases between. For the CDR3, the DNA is TGTGCCAGCAGAGAGGCCGGGACGACCCAGGGGAGGCAGTTCTTC. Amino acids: CASREAGTTQGRQFF.

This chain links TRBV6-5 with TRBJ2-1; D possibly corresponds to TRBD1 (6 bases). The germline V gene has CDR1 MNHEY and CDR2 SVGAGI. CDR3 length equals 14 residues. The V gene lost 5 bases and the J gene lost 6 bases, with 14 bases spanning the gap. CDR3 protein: CASSPRTATNEQFF. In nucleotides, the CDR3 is TGTGCCAGCAGTCCCCGGACAGCCACCAATGAGCAGTTCTTC.

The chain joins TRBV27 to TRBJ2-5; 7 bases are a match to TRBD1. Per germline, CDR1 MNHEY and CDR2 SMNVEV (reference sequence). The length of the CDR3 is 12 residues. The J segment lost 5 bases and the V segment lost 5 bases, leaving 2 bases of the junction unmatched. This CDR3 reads CASSQQGETQYF. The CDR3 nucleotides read TGTGCCAGCAGTCAACAGGGGGAGACCCAGTACTTC.

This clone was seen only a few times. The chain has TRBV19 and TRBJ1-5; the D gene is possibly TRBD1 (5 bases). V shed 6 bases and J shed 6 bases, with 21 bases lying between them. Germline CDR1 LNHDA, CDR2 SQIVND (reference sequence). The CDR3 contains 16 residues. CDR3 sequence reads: CASSQKKGQGGQPQHF. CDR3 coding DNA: TGTGCCAGTAGCCAAAAAAAAGGGCAGGGAGGTCAGCCCCAGCATTTT. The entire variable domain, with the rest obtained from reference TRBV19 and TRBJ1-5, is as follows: DGGITQSPKYLFRKEGQNVTLSCEQNLNHDAMYWYRQDPGQGLRLIYYSQIVNDFQKGDIAEGYSVSREKKESFPLTVTSAQKNPTAFYLCASSQKKGQGGQPQHFGDGTRLSIL.

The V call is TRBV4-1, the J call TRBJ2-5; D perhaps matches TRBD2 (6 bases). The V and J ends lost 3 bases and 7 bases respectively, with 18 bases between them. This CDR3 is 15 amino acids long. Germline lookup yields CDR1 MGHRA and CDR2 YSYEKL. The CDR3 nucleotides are TGCGCCAGCAGCCAGGTCCCTAGCGCCAAGGGGACCCAGTACTTC. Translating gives CASSQVPSAKGTQYF.

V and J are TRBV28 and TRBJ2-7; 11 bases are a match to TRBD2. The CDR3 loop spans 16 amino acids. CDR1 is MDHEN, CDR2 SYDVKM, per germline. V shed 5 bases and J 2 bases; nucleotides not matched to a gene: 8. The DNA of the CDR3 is TGTGCCAGCAGTGCCCCTCGGACTAGCGGGCCCTACGAGCAGTACTTC. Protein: CASSAPRTSGPYEQYF.

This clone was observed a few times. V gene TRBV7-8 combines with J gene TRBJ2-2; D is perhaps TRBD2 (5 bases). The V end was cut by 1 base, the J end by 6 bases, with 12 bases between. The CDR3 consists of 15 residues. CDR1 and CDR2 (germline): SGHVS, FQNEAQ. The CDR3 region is CASSLGRLRAGELFF. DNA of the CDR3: TGTGCCAGCAGCTTAGGACGTTTGAGGGCCGGGGAGCTGTTTTTT.